This T cell receptor (beta chain) was identified in a study of blood T cells in healthy people across ages. A J-beta primer mix and a sample-barcoded 5' primer were used in a second PCR of about 7 to 12 cycles. TCRdb passed the 5' RACE reads through MiXCR, listing each CDR3 protein once. Of approximately 360,000 distinct CDR3 sequences in the sample, about half were seen once. Broader study findings: Naive T cell percentage showed a strong correlation with the diversity of TCR beta.

Turning to this clonotype: Its antigen remains unidentified.

What was sequenced was blood. This receptor was obtained from a man in his 60s in good health.

CDR3 coding DNA: TGTGCCAGCAGCCAAGGTAACAGGGGGCCATCTGAGCAGTTCTTC. Amino acid sequence: CASSQGNRGPSEQFF. V is TRBV3-1 and J is TRBJ2-1; 9 bases are a match to TRBD1. Germline lookup yields CDR1 LGHDT and CDR2 YNNKEL (reference sequence). The CDR3 loop spans 15 amino acids. V gave up 1 base and J gave up 9 bases; unmatched junction bases: 7.